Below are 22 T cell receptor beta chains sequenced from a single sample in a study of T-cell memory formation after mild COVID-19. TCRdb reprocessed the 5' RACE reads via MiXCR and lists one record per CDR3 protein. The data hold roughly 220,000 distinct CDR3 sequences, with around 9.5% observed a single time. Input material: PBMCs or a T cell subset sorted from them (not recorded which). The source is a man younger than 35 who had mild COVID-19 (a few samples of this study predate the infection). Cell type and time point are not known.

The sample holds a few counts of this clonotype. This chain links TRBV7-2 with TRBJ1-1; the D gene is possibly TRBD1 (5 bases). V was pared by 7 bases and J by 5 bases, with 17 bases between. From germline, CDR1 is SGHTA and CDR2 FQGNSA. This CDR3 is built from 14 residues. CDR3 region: CASMEFQEGTEAFF. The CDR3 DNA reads TGTGCCAGCATGGAATTTCAGGAGGGGACTGAAGCTTTCTTT.

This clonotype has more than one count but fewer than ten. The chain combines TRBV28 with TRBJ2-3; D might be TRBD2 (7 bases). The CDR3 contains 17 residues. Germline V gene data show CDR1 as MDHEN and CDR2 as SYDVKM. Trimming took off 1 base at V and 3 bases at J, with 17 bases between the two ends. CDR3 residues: CASSLSGAGVWTDTQYF. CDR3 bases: TGTGCCAGCAGTTTATCGGGGGCGGGGGTCTGGACAGATACGCAGTATTTT. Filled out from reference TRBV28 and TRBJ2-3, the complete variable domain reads DVKVTQSSRYLVKRTGEKVFLECVQDMDHENMFWYRQDPGLGLRLIYFSYDVKMKEKGDIPEGYSVSREKKERFSLILESASTNQTSMYLCASSLSGAGVWTDTQYFGPGTRLTVL.

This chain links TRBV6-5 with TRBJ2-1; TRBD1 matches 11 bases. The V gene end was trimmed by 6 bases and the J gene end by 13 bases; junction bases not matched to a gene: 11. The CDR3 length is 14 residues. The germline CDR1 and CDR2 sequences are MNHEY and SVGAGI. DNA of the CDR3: TGTGCCAGCAGCCGACACCGGACAGGGGGCCGCCAGTTCTTC. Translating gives CASSRHRTGGRQFF.

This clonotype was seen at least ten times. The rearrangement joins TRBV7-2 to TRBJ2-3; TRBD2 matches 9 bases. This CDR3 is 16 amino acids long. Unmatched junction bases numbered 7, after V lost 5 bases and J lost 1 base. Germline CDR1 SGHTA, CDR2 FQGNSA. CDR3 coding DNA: TGTGCCAGCAGCCCTAGCGGGGCGGGCCGCACAGATACGCAGTATTTT. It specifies CASSPSGAGRTDTQYF.

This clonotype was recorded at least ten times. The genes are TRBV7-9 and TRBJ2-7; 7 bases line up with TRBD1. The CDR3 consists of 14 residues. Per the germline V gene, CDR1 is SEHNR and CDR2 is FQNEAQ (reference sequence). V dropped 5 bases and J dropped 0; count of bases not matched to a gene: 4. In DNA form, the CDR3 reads TGTGCCAGCAGCCTACAGGGGAGCTCCTACGAGCAGTACTTC. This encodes CASSLQGSSYEQYF.

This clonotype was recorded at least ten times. The CDR3 bases are TGTGCCAGCAGTCCCGGGACAGGGGGCCACGAGCAGTACGTC. Amino acid sequence: CASSPGTGGHEQYV. This rearrangement joins TRBV12-3 or TRBV12-4 to TRBJ2-7; 12 bases agree with TRBD1. There are 14 residues in the CDR3. The trim removed 5 bases at V and 5 bases at J, leaving 4 bases unmatched.

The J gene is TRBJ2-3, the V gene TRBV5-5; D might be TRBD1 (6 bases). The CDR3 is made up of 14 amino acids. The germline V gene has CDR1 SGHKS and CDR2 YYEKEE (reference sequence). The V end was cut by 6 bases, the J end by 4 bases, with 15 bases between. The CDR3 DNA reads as TGTGCCAGCACCCCTAGGTGGGGGCCAGATACGCAGTATTTT. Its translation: CASTPRWGPDTQYF.

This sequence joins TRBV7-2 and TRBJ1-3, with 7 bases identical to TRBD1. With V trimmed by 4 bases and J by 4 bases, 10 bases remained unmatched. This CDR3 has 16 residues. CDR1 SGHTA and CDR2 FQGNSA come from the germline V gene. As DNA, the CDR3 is TGTGCCAGCAGCTATCCCGACAGGGTCTGGGGAAACACCATATATTTT. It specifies CASSYPDRVWGNTIYF.

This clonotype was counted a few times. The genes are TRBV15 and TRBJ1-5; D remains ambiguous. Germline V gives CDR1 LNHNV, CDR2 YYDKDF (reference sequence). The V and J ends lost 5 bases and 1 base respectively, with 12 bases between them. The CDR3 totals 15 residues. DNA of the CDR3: TGTGCCACCAGCTCCCCGTTGGGGAGCAATCAGCCCCAGCATTTT. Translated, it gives CATSSPLGSNQPQHF.

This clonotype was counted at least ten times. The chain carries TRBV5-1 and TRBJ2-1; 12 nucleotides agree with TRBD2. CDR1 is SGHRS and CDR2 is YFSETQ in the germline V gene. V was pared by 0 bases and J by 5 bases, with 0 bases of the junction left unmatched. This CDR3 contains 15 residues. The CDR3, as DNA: TGCGCCAGCAGCTTGGGACTAGCGGGGGACAATGAGCAGTTCTTC. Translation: CASSLGLAGDNEQFF.

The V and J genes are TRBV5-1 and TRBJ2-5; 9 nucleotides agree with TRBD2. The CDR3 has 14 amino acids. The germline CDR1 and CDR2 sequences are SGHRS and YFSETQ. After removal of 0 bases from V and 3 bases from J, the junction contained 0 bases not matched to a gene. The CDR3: CASSLASGEETQYF. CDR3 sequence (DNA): TGCGCCAGCAGCTTGGCTAGCGGGGAAGAGACCCAGTACTTC.

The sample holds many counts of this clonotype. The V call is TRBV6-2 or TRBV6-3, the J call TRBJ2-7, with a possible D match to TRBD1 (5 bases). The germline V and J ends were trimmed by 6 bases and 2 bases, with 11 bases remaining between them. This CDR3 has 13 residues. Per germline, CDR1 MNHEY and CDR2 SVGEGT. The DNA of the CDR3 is TGTGCCAGCAGGCCCCCGGACACCTACGAGCAGTACGTC. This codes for CASRPPDTYEQYV.

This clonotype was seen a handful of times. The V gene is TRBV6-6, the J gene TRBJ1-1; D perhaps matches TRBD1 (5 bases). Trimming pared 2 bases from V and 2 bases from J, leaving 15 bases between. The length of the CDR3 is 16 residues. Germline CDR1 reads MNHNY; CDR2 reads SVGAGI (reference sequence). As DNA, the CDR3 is TGTGCCAGCAGTTACGGGGGTCATGGGGTAAACACTGAAGCTTTCTTT. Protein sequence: CASSYGGHGVNTEAFF.

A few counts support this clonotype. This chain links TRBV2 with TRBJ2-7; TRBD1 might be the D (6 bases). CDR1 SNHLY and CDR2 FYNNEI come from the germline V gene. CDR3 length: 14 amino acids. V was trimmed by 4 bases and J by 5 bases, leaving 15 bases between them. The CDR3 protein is CASSGLQGIHEQYF. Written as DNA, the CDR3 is TGTGCCAGCAGTGGGTTGCAGGGGATCCACGAGCAGTACTTC.

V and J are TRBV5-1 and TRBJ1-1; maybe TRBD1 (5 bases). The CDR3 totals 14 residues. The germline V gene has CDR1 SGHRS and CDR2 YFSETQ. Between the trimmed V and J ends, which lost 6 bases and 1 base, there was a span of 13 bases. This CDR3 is CASKQVVTNTEAFF. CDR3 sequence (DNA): TGCGCCAGCAAACAGGTCGTGACGAACACTGAAGCTTTCTTT.

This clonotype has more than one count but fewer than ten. DNA for the CDR3: TGTGCCAGCAGCTACGACCAAGACACAGATACGCAGTATTTT. It specifies CASSYDQDTDTQYF. J is TRBJ2-3 and V is TRBV7-2; D is unclear. V was trimmed by 4 bases and J by 2 bases, leaving 10 bases between them. The CDR3 is made up of 14 amino acids. Germline-derived CDR1 and CDR2 are SGHTA and FQGNSA.

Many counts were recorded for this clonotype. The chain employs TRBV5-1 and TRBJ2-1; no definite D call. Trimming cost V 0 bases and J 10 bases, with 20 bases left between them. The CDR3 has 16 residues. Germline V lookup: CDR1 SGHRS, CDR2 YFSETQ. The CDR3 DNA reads TGCGCCAGCAGCTTGGGGGCTTTGGCGTCCGGTGACGAGCAGTTCTTC. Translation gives CASSLGALASGDEQFF. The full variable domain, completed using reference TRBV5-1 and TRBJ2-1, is KAGVTQTPRYLIKTRGQQVTLSCSPISGHRSVSWYQQTPGQGLQFLFEYFSETQRNKGNFPGRFSGRQFSNSRSEMNVSTLELGDSALYLCASSLGALASGDEQFFGPGTRLTVL.

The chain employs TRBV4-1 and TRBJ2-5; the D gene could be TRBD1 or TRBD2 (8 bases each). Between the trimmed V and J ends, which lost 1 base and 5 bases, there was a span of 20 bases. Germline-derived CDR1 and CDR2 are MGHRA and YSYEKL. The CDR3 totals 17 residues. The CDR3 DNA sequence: TGCGCCAGCAGCCAAGCACCTGCAGGGGGCGGGAGGGAGACCCAGTACTTC. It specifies CASSQAPAGGGRETQYF.

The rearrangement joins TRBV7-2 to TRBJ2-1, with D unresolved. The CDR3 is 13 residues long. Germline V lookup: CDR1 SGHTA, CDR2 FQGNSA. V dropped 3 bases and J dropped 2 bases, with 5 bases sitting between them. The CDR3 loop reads CASSLHPYNEQFF. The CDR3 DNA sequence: TGTGCCAGCAGCTTGCATCCCTACAATGAGCAGTTCTTC.

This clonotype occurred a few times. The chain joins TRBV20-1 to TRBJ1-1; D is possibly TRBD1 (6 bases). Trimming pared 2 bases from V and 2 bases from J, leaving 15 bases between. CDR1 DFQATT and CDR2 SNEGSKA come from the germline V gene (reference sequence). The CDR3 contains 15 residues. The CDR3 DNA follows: TGCAGTGCTAGACGGGACACGGGCAGAAACACTGAAGCTTTCTTT. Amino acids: CSARRDTGRNTEAFF.

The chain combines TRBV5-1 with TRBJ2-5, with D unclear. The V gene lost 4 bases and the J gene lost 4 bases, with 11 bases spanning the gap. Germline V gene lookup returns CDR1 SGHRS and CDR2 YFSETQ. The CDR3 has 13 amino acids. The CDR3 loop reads CASSMDSRETQYF. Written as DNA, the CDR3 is TGCGCCAGCAGCATGGATTCACGAGAGACCCAGTACTTC.

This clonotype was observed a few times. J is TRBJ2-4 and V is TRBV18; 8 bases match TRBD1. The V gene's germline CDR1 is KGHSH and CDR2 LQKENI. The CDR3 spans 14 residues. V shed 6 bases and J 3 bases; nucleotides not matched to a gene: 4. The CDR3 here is CASSTDRVKNIQYF. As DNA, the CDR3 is TGTGCCAGCTCGACGGACAGGGTCAAAAACATTCAGTACTTC. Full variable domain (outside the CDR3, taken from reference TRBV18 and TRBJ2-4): NAGVMQNPRHLVRRRGQEARLRCSPMKGHSHVYWYRQLPEEGLKFMVYLQKENIIDESGMPKERFSAEFPKEGPSILRIQQVVRGDSAAYFCASSTDRVKNIQYFGAGTRLSVL.